One sample yielded the 21 T cell receptor beta chains listed below, sequenced in a study of human T cells and chemical hapten exposure. Time point described: patch test 1, 2 weeks after DPC sensitization. Noted treatment: therapeutic diphenylcyclopropenone sensitization with weekly scalp DPC. Via MiXCR, TCRdb re-called the RACE reads, giving one row per CDR3 protein. The sample contains around 380,000 distinct CDR3 sequences, roughly 4.8% of which appear only once. The sequencing here drew on whole blood, taken in connection with sensitization to the hapten diphenylcyclopropenone (DPC). Receptor source: a woman in her forties or fifties with alopecia areata. Some clones in this sample may be carry-over from other donors' samples.

There are many counts of this clonotype. The chain is built from TRBV7-2 and TRBJ1-6; 7 bases are a match to TRBD1. Germline values: CDR1 SGHTA, CDR2 FQGNSA. After removal of 5 bases from V and 7 bases from J, the junction contained 8 bases not matched to a gene. The CDR3 has 15 residues. The CDR3 loop is CASSPGGQQNSPLHF. The DNA for the CDR3 is TGTGCCAGCAGCCCCGGGGGACAGCAGAATTCACCCCTCCACTTT. The complete variable domain, with remaining parts taken from reference TRBV7-2 and TRBJ1-6, reads GAGVSQSPSNKVTEKGKDVELRCDPISGHTALYWYRQSLGQGLEFLIYFQGNSAPDKSGLPSDRFSAERTGGSVSTLTIQRTQQEDSAVYLCASSPGGQQNSPLHFGNGTRLTVT.

In this sample, this clonotype turned up a few times. The chain is built from TRBV4-1 and TRBJ2-7, with D tentatively TRBD1 (6 bases). The length of the CDR3 is 13 residues. The V gene lost 4 bases and the J gene lost 8 bases, with 15 bases spanning the gap. Germline lookup yields CDR1 MGHRA and CDR2 YSYEKL. This CDR3 reads CASSPLQGNKQYF. CDR3 sequence (DNA): TGCGCCAGCAGCCCGCTCCAGGGGAACAAGCAGTACTTC.

Many counts were recorded for this clonotype. The J gene is TRBJ2-1, the V gene TRBV24-1, with unresolved D. The CDR3 is 16 residues long. Trimming removed 5 bases at V and 0 bases at J, with 13 bases between. The germline CDR1 and CDR2 sequences are KGHDR and SFDVKD. CDR3 loop: CATSALSVSSYNEQFF. CDR3 nucleotide sequence: TGTGCCACCAGTGCTCTTTCTGTAAGCTCCTACAATGAGCAGTTCTTC.

This chain links TRBV20-1 with TRBJ1-1; possible D gene TRBD1, 5 bases. V lost 4 bases and J 4 bases, leaving 7 bases between the germline ends. The CDR3 is 11 residues long. Germline loops: CDR1 DFQATT, CDR2 SNEGSKA (reference sequence). This CDR3 reads CSAKRGTEAFF. The DNA of the CDR3 is TGCAGTGCTAAAAGGGGCACTGAAGCTTTCTTT.

For this clonotype: This could be a read error, since a much larger clone is one nucleotide away. This rearrangement joins TRBV12-3 or TRBV12-4 to TRBJ1-1, with no clear D. CDR3 length: 15 residues. V shed 4 bases and J shed 0 bases, with 12 bases lying between them. DNA of the CDR3: TGTGCCAGCAGTTATACCGCAGACTTGAACACTGAAGCTTTCTTT. Translated: CASSYTADLNTEAFF.

This clonotype was seen ten or more times. This chain joins TRBV20-1 and TRBJ1-1; TRBD1 matches 9 bases. The CDR3 is 12 residues long. From germline, CDR1 is DFQATT and CDR2 SNEGSKA (reference sequence). This chain's CDR3 is CSAGQGNTEAFF. In DNA, the CDR3 is TGCAGCGCGGGACAGGGGAACACTGAAGCTTTCTTT.

This clonotype was picked up a small number of times. The rearrangement joins TRBV28 to TRBJ1-1, with D unresolved. Germline-derived CDR1 and CDR2 are MDHEN and SYDVKM. With 3 bases removed from V and 5 bases from J, the gap between germline ends came to 10 bases. This CDR3 comprises 13 residues. The CDR3 reads CASSFFSGTEAFF. In DNA form, the CDR3 reads TGTGCCAGCAGTTTTTTCTCGGGGACTGAAGCTTTCTTT.

The rearrangement joins TRBV13 to TRBJ2-3, with TRBD2 matching over 7 bases. CDR1 and CDR2 from the germline V gene are PRHDT and FYEKMQ (reference sequence). V dropped 4 bases and J dropped 2; count of bases not matched to a gene: 3. The CDR3 totals 14 residues. DNA of the CDR3: TGTGCCAGCAGCTACGGGACTACCACAGATACGCAGTATTTT. Amino acids: CASSYGTTTDTQYF.

This clonotype was seen ten or more times. V is TRBV29-1 and J is TRBJ1-1, with 7 bases fitting TRBD1. CDR1 and CDR2 (germline): SQVTM, ANQGSEA. V shed 5 bases and J 3 bases; nucleotides not matched to a gene: 6. This CDR3 contains 13 residues. This CDR3 is CSVQRQGDTEAFF. The DNA for the CDR3 is TGCAGCGTTCAACGCCAGGGGGACACTGAAGCTTTCTTT.

This clonotype has only a few counts. This chain connects TRBV20-1 to TRBJ2-3, with D uncertain. There are 16 residues in the CDR3. The germline V gene encodes CDR1 DFQATT and CDR2 SNEGSKA (reference sequence). The V gene lost 5 bases and the J gene lost 0 bases, with 18 bases spanning the gap. CDR3 sequence reads: CSAPNSQRRSTDTQYF. The CDR3 nucleotides are TGCAGTGCTCCAAACTCTCAACGGCGGAGCACAGATACGCAGTATTTT.

This clonotype has a count of ten or more. The J gene is TRBJ1-5, the V gene TRBV12-3 or TRBV12-4; TRBD1 matches 7 bases. The CDR3 is 15 residues long. V dropped 7 bases and J dropped 4; count of bases not matched to a gene: 10. The CDR3 is CASTLGGQHNQPQHF. As DNA, the CDR3 is TGTGCCAGCACTCTTGGGGGACAGCATAATCAGCCCCAGCATTTT.

The chain recombines TRBV13 with TRBJ2-2; TRBD1 might be the D (5 bases). Trimming shortened V by 5 bases and J by 6 bases, and 19 bases separated the two germline ends. This CDR3 is built from 16 residues. Germline loops: CDR1 PRHDT, CDR2 FYEKMQ (reference sequence). The CDR3 spells CASSPNIGDSPGELFF. DNA of the CDR3: TGTGCCAGCAGCCCAAACATTGGAGACAGCCCCGGGGAGCTGTTTTTT.

This clonotype was seen many times. The chain couples TRBV6-2 or TRBV6-3 to TRBJ2-7; D is unclear. Trimming removed 7 bases from V and 4 bases from J, with 20 bases in between. The CDR3 has 15 residues. Germline assignment: CDR1 MNHEY and CDR2 SVGEGT. The CDR3 DNA sequence: TGTGCCAGCACCAGAGCCGCAGGAGATGGGTACGAGCAGTACTTC. Its translation is CASTRAAGDGYEQYF.

In its sample, this clonotype was seen many times. The chain uses TRBV5-1 and TRBJ2-5, with D perhaps matching TRBD1 (6 bases). This CDR3 has 12 residues. Deletions cut 5 bases from V and 3 bases from J, with 8 bases between. Looked up from germline, CDR1 is SGHRS and CDR2 is YFSETQ. The CDR3 sequence: CASSPGEETQYF. CDR3 nucleotide sequence: TGCGCCAGCAGTCCAGGGGAAGAGACCCAGTACTTC. Combining the CDR3 with reference TRBV5-1 and TRBJ2-5 gives the whole variable domain KAGVTQTPRYLIKTRGQQVTLSCSPISGHRSVSWYQQTPGQGLQFLFEYFSETQRNKGNFPGRFSGRQFSNSRSEMNVSTLELGDSALYLCASSPGEETQYFGPGTRLLVL.

This clonotype was found a few times. J is TRBJ2-2 and V is TRBV5-4, with a possible D match to TRBD2 (6 bases). The length of the CDR3 is 17 residues. Trimming shortened V by 4 bases and J by 0 bases, and 16 bases separated the two germline ends. Germline V gene data show CDR1 as SGHNT and CDR2 as YYREEE (reference sequence). CDR3 in DNA: TGTGCCAGCAGCCCGCCCGGGACTCAAGCGAACACCGGGGAGCTGTTTTTT. This sequence encodes CASSPPGTQANTGELFF. Filled out from reference TRBV5-4 and TRBJ2-2, the complete variable domain reads ETGVTQSPTHLIKTRGQQVTLRCSSQSGHNTVSWYQQALGQGPQFIFQYYREEENGRGNFPPRFSGLQFPNYSSELNVNALELDDSALYLCASSPPGTQANTGELFFGEGSRLTVL.

This clonotype appeared many times. The chain employs TRBV13 and TRBJ2-3; D remains ambiguous. The V gene lost 2 bases and the J gene lost 0 bases, with 9 bases spanning the gap. The V gene's germline CDR1 is PRHDT and CDR2 FYEKMQ (reference sequence). This CDR3 has 15 residues. CDR3 bases: TGTGCCAGCAGCTTATTTCGCACTAGCACAGATACGCAGTATTTT. As protein: CASSLFRTSTDTQYF. The full variable domain, its missing parts supplied by reference TRBV13 and TRBJ2-3, is AAGVIQSPRHLIKEKRETATLKCYPIPRHDTVYWYQQGPGQDPQFLISFYEKMQSDKGSIPDRFSAQQFSDYHSELNMSSLELGDSALYFCASSLFRTSTDTQYFGPGTRLTVL.

This clonotype was recorded at least ten times. The chain links TRBV29-1 to TRBJ2-5; 8 bases are shared with TRBD1. Germline CDR1 reads SQVTM; CDR2 reads ANQGSEA. The CDR3 loop spans 14 amino acids. J was trimmed by 5 bases and V by 4 bases; bases with no gene match: 9. The DNA for the CDR3 is TGCAGCGTTGGCCGGGACAGGAGCGGTGAGACCCAGTACTTC. Protein product: CSVGRDRSGETQYF. Variable domain in full (rest from reference TRBV29-1 and TRBJ2-5): SAVISQKPSRDICQRGTSLTIQCQVDSQVTMMFWYRQQPGQSLTLIATANQGSEATYESGFVIDKFPISRPNLTFSTLTVSNMSPEDSSIYLCSVGRDRSGETQYFGPGTRLLVL.

This clonotype was found many times. This chain uses TRBV5-5 with TRBJ2-3, with 11 bases that match TRBD2. Germline CDR1 is SGHKS and CDR2 is YYEKEE (reference sequence). This CDR3 has 16 amino acids. V shed 5 bases, J shed 1 base, and the junction held 6 bases outside the gene matches. In nucleotides, the CDR3 is TGTGCCAGCAGGGCGGGACTAGCGGACGGCACAGATACGCAGTATTTT. Its protein product is CASRAGLADGTDTQYF.

Ten or more counts support this clonotype. The chain uses TRBV27 and TRBJ2-3; a weak D match, TRBD1 (5 bases). Trimming took off 10 bases at V and 4 bases at J, with 18 bases between the two ends. This CDR3 is built from 14 residues. CDR1 and CDR2 (germline): MNHEY, SMNVEV (reference sequence). In DNA, the CDR3 is TGTGCCACCTCAGACAGCAGGAACTCAGATACGCAGTATTTT. Translation gives CATSDSRNSDTQYF.

This clonotype has a count of ten or more. This rearrangement joins TRBV6-2 or TRBV6-3 to TRBJ2-1; D is possibly TRBD2 (7 bases). Germline V CDR1 and CDR2: MNHEY, SVGEGT. The CDR3 runs 14 residues. Trimming took off 6 bases at V and 7 bases at J, with 16 bases between the two ends. Written as DNA, the CDR3 is TGTGCCAGCAGGAACGGGGGGCTTAGGAATGAGCAGTTCTTC. This sequence encodes CASRNGGLRNEQFF.

This clonotype was detected ten times or more. This sequence joins TRBV9 and TRBJ1-3; no clear D gene. The V gene's germline CDR1 is SGDLS and CDR2 YYNGEE. V shed 5 bases and J shed 0 bases, with 15 bases lying between them. The CDR3 totals 16 residues. The CDR3 loop is CASSPATDHSGNTIYF. The DNA for the CDR3 is TGTGCCAGCAGTCCCGCTACAGATCACTCTGGAAACACCATATATTTT.